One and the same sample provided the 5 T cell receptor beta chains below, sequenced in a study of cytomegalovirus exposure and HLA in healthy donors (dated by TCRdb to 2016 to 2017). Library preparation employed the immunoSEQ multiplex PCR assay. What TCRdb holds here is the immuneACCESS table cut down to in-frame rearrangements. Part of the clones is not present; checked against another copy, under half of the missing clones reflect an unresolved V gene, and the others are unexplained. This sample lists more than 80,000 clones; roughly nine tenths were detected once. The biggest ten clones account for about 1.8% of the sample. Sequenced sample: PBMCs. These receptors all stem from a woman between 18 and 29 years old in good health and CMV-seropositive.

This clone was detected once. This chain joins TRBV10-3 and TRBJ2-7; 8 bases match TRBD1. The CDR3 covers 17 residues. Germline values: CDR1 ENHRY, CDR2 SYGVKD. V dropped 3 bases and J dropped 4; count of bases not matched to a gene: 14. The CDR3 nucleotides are TGTGCCATCAGTGAAGACCCCGGGACAGGAGCAATGTACGAGCAGTACGTC. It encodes CAISEDPGTGAMYEQYV.

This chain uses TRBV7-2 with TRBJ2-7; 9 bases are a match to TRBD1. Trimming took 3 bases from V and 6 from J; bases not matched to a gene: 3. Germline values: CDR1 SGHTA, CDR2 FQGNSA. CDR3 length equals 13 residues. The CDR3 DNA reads TGTGCCAGCAGCTTCGGACAGGGGCGCGAGCAGTACGTC. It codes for CASSFGQGREQYV.

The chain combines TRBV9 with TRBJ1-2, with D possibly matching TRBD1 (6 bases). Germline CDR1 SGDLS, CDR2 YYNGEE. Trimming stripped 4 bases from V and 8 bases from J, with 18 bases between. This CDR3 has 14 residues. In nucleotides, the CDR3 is TGTGCCAGCAGCCCGAGGCGGGGGGCGGAGGGCTACACCTTC. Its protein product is CASSPRRGAEGYTF. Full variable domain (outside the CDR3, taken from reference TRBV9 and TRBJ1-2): DSGVTQTPKHLITATGQRVTLRCSPRSGDLSVYWYQQSLDQGLQFLIQYYNGEERAKGNILERFSAQQFPDLHSELNLSSLELGDSALYFCASSPRRGAEGYTFGSGTRLTVV.

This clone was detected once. The DNA of the CDR3 is TGTGCCAGCAGTCGGACAGGGAGCTCCCTTCTTATGAACACTGAAGCTTTCTTT. Encoded protein: CASSRTGSSLLMNTEAFF. The rearrangement uses TRBV28 and TRBJ1-1, with 8 bases lining up with TRBD1. The J segment lost 0 bases and the V segment lost 5 bases, leaving 14 bases of the junction unmatched. The CDR3 sequence is 18 residues long. Looked up from germline, CDR1 is MDHEN and CDR2 is SYDVKM.

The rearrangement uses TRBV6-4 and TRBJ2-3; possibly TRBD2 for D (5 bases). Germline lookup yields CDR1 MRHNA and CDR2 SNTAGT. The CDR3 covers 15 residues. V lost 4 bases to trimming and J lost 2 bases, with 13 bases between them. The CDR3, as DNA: TGTGCCAGCAGTGTTTGGGGAGCTTCCACAGATACGCAGTATTTT. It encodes CASSVWGASTDTQYF.